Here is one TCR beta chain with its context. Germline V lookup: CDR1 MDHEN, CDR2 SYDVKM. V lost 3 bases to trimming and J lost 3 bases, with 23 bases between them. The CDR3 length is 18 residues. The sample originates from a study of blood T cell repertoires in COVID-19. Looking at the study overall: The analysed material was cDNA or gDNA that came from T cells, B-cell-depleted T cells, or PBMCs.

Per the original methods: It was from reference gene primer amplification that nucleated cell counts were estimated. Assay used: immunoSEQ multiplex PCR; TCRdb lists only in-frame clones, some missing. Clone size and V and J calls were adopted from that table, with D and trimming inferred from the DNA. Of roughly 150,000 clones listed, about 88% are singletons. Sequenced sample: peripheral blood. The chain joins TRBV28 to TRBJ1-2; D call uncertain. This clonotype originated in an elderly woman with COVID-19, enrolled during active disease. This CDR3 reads CASSFFDTGPRGYYGYTF. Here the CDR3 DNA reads TGTGCCAGCAGTTTTTTCGACACTGGGCCGAGAGGGTACTATGGCTACACCTTC.